The 25 T cell receptor beta chains given below trace back to one sample, sequenced in a study of cytomegalovirus exposure and HLA in healthy donors (dated by TCRdb to the late 2010s). The library was produced with the immunoSEQ multiplex PCR assay. A mixture of 60 forward primers for TCR Vbeta segments and 13 reverse primers for TCR Jbeta segments was used in the multiplex PCR. Entries here come from immuneACCESS through TCRdb and include only in-frame sequences with V and J called. Some clones fail to appear in such tables; in the studies checked, an unresolved V gene covers under half of the shortfall, and the cause of the remainder is unknown. The sample records more than 85,000 clones, around 70% of which are singletons. About 5.7% of the sample lies in the top ten. The sequenced sample was PBMCs. These receptors originate from an older woman in good health and CMV-seropositive.

The V and J genes are TRBV27 and TRBJ1-6; TRBD1 matches 8 bases. From germline, CDR1 is MNHEY and CDR2 SMNVEV (reference sequence). Trimming cost V 4 bases and J 6 bases; bases outside gene matches: 2. This CDR3 is 14 amino acids long. CDR3 coding DNA: TGTGCCAGCAGTTCCCAGGGGGCTAATTCACCCCTCCACTTT. This gives the protein CASSSQGANSPLHF.

V usage is TRBV5-1 and J usage is TRBJ2-7; 7 nucleotides match TRBD1. The CDR3 consists of 15 residues. V gave up 0 bases and J gave up 0 bases; unmatched junction bases: 3. CDR1 SGHRS and CDR2 YFSETQ come from the germline V gene. For the CDR3, the DNA is TGCGCCAGCAGCTTGGAACAGGGGCTCTCCTACGAGCAGTACTTC. This codes for CASSLEQGLSYEQYF.

The chain uses TRBV7-6 and TRBJ1-6; TRBD1 matches at 7 bases. V gave up 5 bases and J gave up 10 bases; unmatched junction bases: 5. Looked up from germline, CDR1 is SGHVS and CDR2 is FNYEAQ. The CDR3 is 13 residues long. The CDR3 nucleotides are TGTGCCAGCAGCCGGGACAGAGGGTCACCCCTCCACTTT. Encoded protein: CASSRDRGSPLHF.

CDR3 sequence (DNA): TGTGCCAGCAGCCCCACCGGGAGGGATACGCAGTATTTT. This gives the protein CASSPTGRDTQYF. This chain links TRBV7-2 with TRBJ2-3, with 7 nucleotides matching TRBD2. This CDR3 region has 13 residues. With V trimmed by 5 bases and J by 6 bases, 5 bases remained unmatched. CDR1 SGHTA and CDR2 FQGNSA come from the germline V gene. The variable domain in full, completed from reference TRBV7-2 and TRBJ2-3, reads GAGVSQSPSNKVTEKGKDVELRCDPISGHTALYWYRQSLGQGLEFLIYFQGNSAPDKSGLPSDRFSAERTGGSVSTLTIQRTQQEDSAVYLCASSPTGRDTQYFGPGTRLTVL.

The gene calls are TRBV19 and TRBJ1-1; D gene unclear. Germline CDR1 is LNHDA and CDR2 is SQIVND (reference sequence). The V gene lost 3 bases and the J gene lost 3 bases, with 26 bases spanning the gap. This CDR3 contains 19 residues. The CDR3 DNA sequence: TGTGCCAGTAGTATCTCTCTCACGCTAATCTTTCCCTCGGACACTGAAGCTTTCTTT. Translated, it gives CASSISLTLIFPSDTEAFF.

This clone was observed a few times. This chain uses TRBV7-2 with TRBJ1-3, with D unresolved. The CDR3 consists of 16 residues. V shed 1 base and J shed 0 bases, with 10 bases lying between them. Germline V lookup: CDR1 SGHTA, CDR2 FQGNSA. The CDR3 coding sequence is TGTGCCAGCAGCTTAGTAGCGGTCAGCTCTGGAAACACCATATATTTT. It yields the protein CASSLVAVSSGNTIYF.

This clone was detected a few times. This rearrangement joins TRBV9 to TRBJ2-3; 7 nucleotides line up with TRBD1. Germline V gives CDR1 SGDLS, CDR2 YYNGEE. With 3 bases clipped from V and 2 bases from J, the junction kept 3 bases outside the gene matches. CDR3 length: 14 amino acids. The CDR3 DNA follows: TGTGCCAGCAGCGAAACAGGGGTCACAGATACGCAGTATTTT. Translation: CASSETGVTDTQYF.

In regard to this clone: Sequence at one end of the junction differs from germline and may be a read error. The V call is TRBV18, the J call TRBJ2-2, with TRBD2 matching 14 bases. The CDR3 runs to 16 residues. CDR1 KGHSH and CDR2 LQKENI come from the germline V gene. Written as DNA, the CDR3 is TGTGCCAGCTCAGCACCGGGACTAGCGGGGGCCGGGGAGCTGTTTTTT. Its translation: CASSAPGLAGAGELFF.

The gene calls are TRBV5-8 and TRBJ1-2; the D is unclear. The V and J ends lost 0 bases and 8 bases respectively, with 17 bases between them. The germline gives CDR1 SGHTS, CDR2 YDEGEE. The length of the CDR3 is 15 residues. DNA of the CDR3: TGTGCCAGCAGCTTGGTGGCGGTGGATTGGCCGGGCTACACCTTC. Protein product: CASSLVAVDWPGYTF.

The rearrangement joins TRBV2 to TRBJ1-2; 8 positions agree with TRBD1. The CDR3 has 14 amino acids. The germline CDR1 and CDR2 sequences are SNHLY and FYNNEI. J was trimmed by 9 bases and V by 7 bases; bases with no gene match: 13. The CDR3 region has the DNA TGTGCCAGCACCGCGGGACAGGCGTTCAAGAGCTACACCTTC. Translated, it gives CASTAGQAFKSYTF.

This clone was counted a few times. This chain connects TRBV2 to TRBJ1-6; D is undetermined. Per the germline V gene, CDR1 is SNHLY and CDR2 is FYNNEI. The V and J ends lost 4 bases and 8 bases respectively, with 9 bases between them. This CDR3 region has 13 residues. This CDR3 reads CASSVGGDSPLHF. CDR3 bases: TGTGCCAGCAGTGTGGGCGGGGATTCACCCCTCCACTTT.

The rearrangement links TRBV5-1 to TRBJ2-7; D is undetermined. In germline, CDR1 is SGHRS, CDR2 YFSETQ. This CDR3 is built from 14 residues. Trimming removed 0 bases from V and 0 bases from J, with 7 bases in between. CDR3 sequence reads: CASSLDTNSYEQYF. The CDR3 DNA sequence: TGCGCCAGCAGCTTGGACACCAACTCCTACGAGCAGTACTTC.

The chain combines TRBV6-5 with TRBJ1-2; D may be TRBD1 (5 bases). V lost 0 bases and J 2 bases, leaving 7 bases between the germline ends. CDR1 and CDR2 (germline): MNHEY, SVGAGI. The CDR3 runs 14 residues. The DNA of the CDR3 is TGTGCCAGCAGTTACTCGGCAGGGAACTATGGCTACACCTTC. Translation gives CASSYSAGNYGYTF.

This rearrangement joins TRBV5-1 to TRBJ2-3, with 11 bases matching TRBD2. The CDR3 totals 18 residues. The V gene's germline CDR1 is SGHRS and CDR2 YFSETQ. V trimming: 3 bases; J trimming: 0 bases; junction bases outside the gene matches: 9. CDR3 in amino acids: CASSSRLTSGGSTDTQYF. CDR3 sequence (DNA): TGCGCCAGCAGCTCCCGCCTAACTAGCGGGGGAAGCACAGATACGCAGTATTTT.

This clone has a handful of counts. The chain carries TRBV6-6 and TRBJ2-3; D is unclear. The germline V gene encodes CDR1 MNHNY and CDR2 SVGAGI (reference sequence). CDR3 size: 13 residues. V shed 2 bases and J shed 13 bases, with 16 bases lying between them. CDR3 sequence (DNA): TGTGCCAGCAGTTACGAGCACCCCAGGATAGAGTATTTT. Residues: CASSYEHPRIEYF.

This chain joins TRBV5-3 and TRBJ2-5; TRBD2 agrees at 7 bases. TRBV5-3 is flagged as an ORF with uncertain function. V lost 2 bases and J lost 1; bases outside the gene matches: 8. This CDR3 comprises 16 residues. CDR3 nucleotides: TGTGCCAGAAGCTTCCCTAGCGGAGGACGCCAAGAGACCCAGTACTTC. Encoded protein: CARSFPSGGRQETQYF.

The chain recombines TRBV2 with TRBJ1-2, with a weak D call TRBD1 (6 bases). The CDR3 is made up of 13 amino acids. Per germline, CDR1 SNHLY and CDR2 FYNNEI. V lost 4 bases to trimming and J lost 4 bases, with 10 bases between them. The CDR3, as DNA: TGTGCCAGCAGTGGACAGGAAAGCTATGGCTACACCTTC. This codes for CASSGQESYGYTF.

The chain couples TRBV7-6 to TRBJ2-7; D call uncertain. V shed 0 bases and J shed 6 bases, with 9 bases lying between them. CDR1 is SGHVS and CDR2 is FNYEAQ in the germline V gene. This CDR3 has 13 residues. The CDR3 reads CASSLAHRSEQYF. The CDR3 DNA sequence: TGTGCCAGCAGCTTAGCTCACCGGTCCGAGCAGTACTTC.

This clone was seen a handful of times. The chain carries TRBV11-2 and TRBJ2-1; 11 nucleotides agree with TRBD2. Germline V lookup: CDR1 SGHAT, CDR2 FQNNGV. This CDR3 spans 19 amino acids. The trim removed 5 bases at V and 7 bases at J, leaving 19 bases unmatched. The CDR3 reads CASSLFSPEVAGGQNEQFF. CDR3 nucleotides: TGTGCCAGCAGCCTATTCTCCCCCGAGGTAGCGGGGGGGCAAAATGAGCAGTTCTTC.

This clone was seen more than once but under ten times. The chain has TRBV19 and TRBJ1-5; D is perhaps TRBD1 (6 bases). Per germline, CDR1 LNHDA and CDR2 SQIVND (reference sequence). The CDR3 covers 16 residues. Trimming pared 6 bases from V and 2 bases from J, leaving 17 bases between. The CDR3, as DNA: TGTGCCAGTAGGGAACAGGGCCCAGGGGGCAATCAGCCCCAGCATTTT. This sequence encodes CASREQGPGGNQPQHF.

The chain links TRBV19 to TRBJ2-5; 13 bases match TRBD2. Germline CDR1 reads LNHDA; CDR2 reads SQIVND (reference sequence). This CDR3 has 16 amino acids. After removal of 4 bases from V and 7 bases from J, the junction contained 9 bases not matched to a gene. CDR3 DNA sequence: TGTGCCAGTAGTACCCGGACTAGCGGGGGTTCGGCGACCCAGTACTTC. Its translation: CASSTRTSGGSATQYF.

The chain recombines TRBV30 with TRBJ2-5, with D perhaps matching TRBD2 (6 bases). This CDR3 comprises 14 residues. CDR1 is GTSNPN and CDR2 is SVGIG in the germline V gene (reference sequence). V was cut by 2 bases and J by 1 base, with 11 bases left in between. Written as DNA, the CDR3 is TGTGCCTGGAGTCTCGGGGGAGCCCAAGAGACCCAGTACTTC. Amino acid sequence: CAWSLGGAQETQYF.

With regard to this clone: Other DNA sequences in this sample translate to the same CDR3. The J gene is TRBJ2-5, the V gene TRBV7-2; no firm D call. The CDR3 runs to 12 residues. V was pared by 1 base and J by 5 bases, with 5 bases between. CDR1 is SGHTA, CDR2 FQGNSA, per germline. The CDR3 protein is CASSLGRETQYF. The CDR3 nucleotides read TGTGCCAGCAGCTTAGGTCGGGAGACCCAGTACTTC.

The genes are TRBV9 and TRBJ2-7, with TRBD2 matching 7 bases. This CDR3 has 15 amino acids. The V segment lost 0 bases and the J segment 0 bases; nucleotides outside the gene matches: 3. Per the germline V gene, CDR1 is SGDLS and CDR2 is YYNGEE. The CDR3 DNA reads as TGTGCCAGCAGCGTAGCGGGGGGTAGCTCCTACGAGCAGTACTTC. It encodes CASSVAGGSSYEQYF.

The chain recombines TRBV9 with TRBJ1-1; 9 bases align to TRBD1. The CDR3 consists of 15 residues. The germline CDR1 and CDR2 sequences are SGDLS and YYNGEE. Trimming cost V 3 bases and J 3 bases; bases outside gene matches: 6. CDR3 amino acids: CASSERTGGYTEAFF. The CDR3 DNA follows: TGTGCCAGCAGCGAAAGAACAGGGGGCTACACTGAAGCTTTCTTT.